These T cell receptor beta chains were read from a single sample in a study of CD8+CD57+ T cells in acquired aplastic anemia. TCRdb used MiXCR to reprocess the reads, holding one entry per CDR3 protein. The sample has more than 150,000 distinct CDR3 sequences; around three fifths are singletons. The sequencing input was sorted CD4+, CD8+, or CD8+CD57+ T cells (not recorded which) from PBMCs. These receptors were collected from a human donor with severe aplastic anemia or a healthy control (not recorded which). Both conserved end residues are part of each CDR3. The D gene is left open where the match is weak. Clone size appears in some rows only: once, few, many, or a class for an expanded clone.

j_gene: TRBJ2-7; abundance: .; v_gene: TRBV20-1; d_gene: TRBD2; CDR3nt: TGCAGTGCTAGACTAGCGGGGGGTGTCTACGAGCAGTACTTC; CDR3aa: CSARLAGGVYEQYF
j_gene: TRBJ1-1; abundance: .; v_gene: TRBV7-8; d_gene: .; CDR3nt: TGTGCCAGCAGCCCAAGGCCGGACAACACTGAAGCTTTCTTT; CDR3aa: CASSPRPDNTEAFF
j_gene: TRBJ2-1; abundance: .; v_gene: TRBV11-3; d_gene: .; CDR3nt: TGTGCCAGCAGCGATACCTATGACCAGGCGATCTACAATGAGCAGTTCTTC; CDR3aa: CASSDTYDQAIYNEQFF
j_gene: TRBJ2-7; abundance: few; v_gene: TRBV20-1; d_gene: TRBD2; CDR3nt: TGCAGTGCCAAGATTTGGGAAGGACTAGCGGGAGGTGGCGAGCAGTACTTC; CDR3aa: CSAKIWEGLAGGGEQYF
j_gene: TRBJ2-7; abundance: .; v_gene: TRBV9; d_gene: .; CDR3nt: TGTGCCAGCAGTGGACAGTTGGAGGGAGAGCAGTACTTC; CDR3aa: CASSGQLEGEQYF
j_gene: TRBJ2-7; abundance: .; v_gene: TRBV10-2; d_gene: TRBD1; CDR3nt: TGCGCCAGCAGTGACGGGACAGGGGGGTACTTC; CDR3aa: CASSDGTGGYF
j_gene: TRBJ2-7; abundance: .; v_gene: TRBV7-9; d_gene: TRBD2; CDR3nt: TGTGCCAGCAGCATACCCCCGGGACTAGCGGGGGGTAGCTCCTACGAGCAGTACTTC; CDR3aa: CASSIPPGLAGGSSYEQYF
j_gene: TRBJ2-7; abundance: .; v_gene: TRBV7-9; d_gene: TRBD1; CDR3nt: TGTGCCAGCAGCCGCCTTGGGACAGGGGGAAACGAGCAGTACTTC; CDR3aa: CASSRLGTGGNEQYF
j_gene: TRBJ1-1; abundance: .; v_gene: TRBV7-7; d_gene: .; CDR3nt: TGTGCCAGCAGCCCCGCCCCCGAGGGTGAAGCTTTCTTT; CDR3aa: CASSPAPEGEAFF
j_gene: TRBJ1-6; abundance: .; v_gene: TRBV20-1; d_gene: .; CDR3nt: TGCAGTGCTAGAGAAATAACAGGTCCGAACCTCCACTTT; CDR3aa: CSAREITGPNLHF
j_gene: TRBJ1-3; abundance: .; v_gene: TRBV7-2; d_gene: .; CDR3nt: TGTGCCAGCAGCTTAGCGAAGGGGTTCGGAAACACCATATATTTT; CDR3aa: CASSLAKGFGNTIYF
j_gene: TRBJ2-7; abundance: .; v_gene: TRBV7-2; d_gene: .; CDR3nt: TGTGCCAGCAGCTTACAATCCCGCGAGCAGTACTTC; CDR3aa: CASSLQSREQYF
j_gene: TRBJ2-7; abundance: .; v_gene: TRBV15; d_gene: .; CDR3nt: TGTGCCACCAGCAGAGATTTTGGGGCGACCTACGAGCAGTACTTC; CDR3aa: CATSRDFGATYEQYF
j_gene: TRBJ2-5; abundance: .; v_gene: TRBV7-2; d_gene: TRBD1; CDR3nt: TGTGCCAGCAGCTCAGCCGGGACAGGAAAAGAGACCCAGTACTTC; CDR3aa: CASSSAGTGKETQYF
j_gene: TRBJ2-7; abundance: .; v_gene: TRBV7-4; d_gene: .; CDR3nt: TGTGCCAGCAGCACCTCGGCAGGTAGCTCCTACGAGCAGTGCTTC; CDR3aa: CASSTSAGSSYEQCF
j_gene: TRBJ2-5; abundance: .; v_gene: TRBV9; d_gene: .; CDR3nt: TGTGCCAGCAGCGCCGGCGGGACGTTAACGGGGGAGACCCAGTACTTC; CDR3aa: CASSAGGTLTGETQYF
j_gene: TRBJ2-5; abundance: .; v_gene: TRBV12-3/TRBV12-4; d_gene: TRBD1; CDR3nt: TGTGCCTGGAGTACGTGGGACAGGTACCAAGAGACCCAGTACTTC; CDR3aa: CAWSTWDRYQETQYF
j_gene: TRBJ2-1; abundance: few; v_gene: TRBV29-1; d_gene: .; CDR3nt: TGCAGCGTTGATCGCACATACAATGAGCAGTTCTTC; CDR3aa: CSVDRTYNEQFF
j_gene: TRBJ2-3; abundance: few; v_gene: TRBV2; d_gene: TRBD2; CDR3nt: TGTGCCAGCGTGCAGCGGGAGGGCCTACCGCAGTATTTT; CDR3aa: CASVQREGLPQYF
j_gene: TRBJ2-7; abundance: few; v_gene: TRBV7-6; d_gene: .; CDR3nt: TGTGCCAGCACCACTACACCCACCGCCTACGAGCAGTACTTC; CDR3aa: CASTTTPTAYEQYF
j_gene: TRBJ2-5; abundance: few; v_gene: TRBV10-3; d_gene: TRBD1; CDR3nt: TGTGCCATCAAGGGACAGGGTGTGGGGGAAGAGACCCAGTACTTC; CDR3aa: CAIKGQGVGEETQYF
j_gene: TRBJ1-2; abundance: .; v_gene: TRBV24-1; d_gene: .; CDR3nt: TGTGCCACCAGCGGAGACTCCCTACCTCGTGGCTACTCCTTC; CDR3aa: CATSGDSLPRGYSF
j_gene: TRBJ2-1; abundance: once; v_gene: TRBV28; d_gene: TRBD2; CDR3nt: TGTGCCAGCGGGATAGCGGGAGATAATGAGCAGTTCTTC; CDR3aa: CASGIAGDNEQFF
j_gene: TRBJ1-2; abundance: .; v_gene: TRBV15; d_gene: .; CDR3nt: TGTGCCACCAGGGAATCGGGGAGTGGGAACTATGGCTACACCTTC; CDR3aa: CATRESGSGNYGYTF